Shown below are 12 T cell receptor beta chains from a single sample sequenced in a study of T cell repertoires in aging, cancer and after chemotherapy. Peripheral blood genomic DNA, not sorted cells or RNA, was the template. A mixed TRB-A/B primer pool amplified rearranged TRB by multiplex touch-down PCR. One entry per CDR3 protein results from TCRdb running MiXCR on the multiplex PCR reads. The top ten clones hold 19% of a sample with 9,000 to 13,000 distinct CDR3 sequences, approximately 29% of them seen once. The sequencing input was blood. The source of these receptors is a human donor in good health. The donor label of this sample is uncertain.

The chain couples TRBV12-3 or TRBV12-4 to TRBJ2-3; a possible D gene is TRBD2 (5 bases). This CDR3 region has 15 residues. V lost 7 bases and J 2 bases, leaving 16 bases between the germline ends. In DNA, the CDR3 is TGTGCCAGCAACCCAGGAACTAGGTCCACAGATACGCAGTATTTT. Protein product: CASNPGTRSTDTQYF.

This CDR3 is CASSLDTTGEAFF. The DNA for the CDR3 is TGTGCCAGCAGCTTAGATACGACAGGGGAAGCTTTCTTT. This chain joins TRBV11-1 and TRBJ1-1, with TRBD1 matching 7 bases. The CDR3 runs to 13 residues. Looked up from germline, CDR1 is SGHAT and CDR2 is FQDESV (reference sequence). Trimming at V came to 1 base and at J to 8 bases, leaving 4 bases not matched to a gene.

V gene TRBV27 combines with J gene TRBJ2-3; 8 positions match TRBD1. The CDR3 runs to 15 residues. From germline, CDR1 is MNHEY and CDR2 SMNVEV (reference sequence). V was pared by 10 bases and J by 3 bases, with 12 bases of the junction left unmatched. The CDR3 DNA reads as TGTGCCACCTCTTCTCGACAGGGGAGGACAGATACGCAGTATTTT. It yields the protein CATSSRQGRTDTQYF.

This clonotype was seen a handful of times. This chain links TRBV6-5 with TRBJ1-2; D remains unclear. Trimming took 6 bases from V and 5 from J, leaving 10 bases between them. Germline V CDR1 and CDR2: MNHEY, SVGAGI. This CDR3 contains 12 residues. The CDR3 here is CASSHPPYGYTF. Written as DNA, the CDR3 is TGTGCCAGCAGCCATCCTCCGTATGGCTACACCTTC.

The genes are TRBV7-9 and TRBJ2-7; perhaps TRBD1 as D (5 bases). V lost 8 bases to trimming and J lost 5 bases, with 13 bases between them. The V gene's germline CDR1 is SEHNR and CDR2 FQNEAQ (reference sequence). The CDR3 is made up of 12 amino acids. CDR3 sequence reads: CASGGRADEQYF. The CDR3 DNA reads TGTGCCAGCGGCGGCAGGGCTGACGAGCAGTACTTC. Supplemented by reference TRBV7-9 and TRBJ2-7, the full variable domain reads DTGVSQNPRHKITKRGQNVTFRCDPISEHNRLYWYRQTLGQGPEFLTYFQNEAQLEKSRLLSDRFSAERPKGSFSTLEIQRTEQGDSAMYLCASGGRADEQYFGPGTRLTVT.

This clonotype appeared a few times. V and J are TRBV19 and TRBJ1-1, with no clear D. The CDR3 has 13 residues. V shed 3 bases and J shed 1 base, with 6 bases lying between them. Germline V lookup: CDR1 LNHDA, CDR2 SQIVND (reference sequence). The CDR3, as DNA: TGTGCCAGTAGTATCAACGGGAACACTGAAGCTTTCTTT. As protein: CASSINGNTEAFF.

This chain uses TRBV24-1 with TRBJ2-1; D gene uncertain. V was trimmed by 3 bases and J by 10 bases, leaving 15 bases between them. The CDR3 is made up of 14 amino acids. Germline CDR1 and CDR2: KGHDR and SFDVKD. CDR3 in amino acids: CATSDPLVYGEQFF. CDR3 coding DNA: TGTGCCACCAGTGATCCGCTAGTCTACGGGGAGCAGTTCTTC.

This chain joins TRBV12-3 or TRBV12-4 and TRBJ2-7, with D tentatively TRBD1 (6 bases). Trimming cost V 5 bases and J 0 bases, with 11 bases left between them. This CDR3 is 14 amino acids long. CDR3 nucleotide sequence: TGTGCCAGCAGTACAGGGTTCAACTCCTACGAGCAGTACTTC. Residues: CASSTGFNSYEQYF.

This clonotype was recorded a few times. The V call is TRBV13, the J call TRBJ2-7, with D perhaps matching TRBD2 (5 bases). Germline V gene sequence: CDR1 PRHDT, CDR2 FYEKMQ (reference sequence). The CDR3 is made up of 11 amino acids. V was shortened by 6 bases and J by 6 bases, with 9 bases between the two germline ends. This chain's CDR3 is CASSSRGEQYF. The CDR3 nucleotides read TGTGCCAGCAGTTCCCGGGGCGAGCAGTACTTC.

The chain joins TRBV24-1 to TRBJ1-1; possibly TRBD1 for D (5 bases). This CDR3 is built from 13 residues. V was clipped by 9 bases and J by 1 base, with 11 bases between them. Germline V gene sequence: CDR1 KGHDR, CDR2 SFDVKD. The DNA of the CDR3 is TGTGCCACCCGAGGGGATCCGAACACTGAAGCTTTCTTT. It codes for CATRGDPNTEAFF.

This clonotype was counted only a few times. The chain joins TRBV6-2 or TRBV6-3 to TRBJ2-5; D uncertain. Trimming shortened V by 6 bases and J by 2 bases, and 10 bases separated the two germline ends. Germline values: CDR1 MNHEY, CDR2 SVGEGT. This CDR3 contains 13 residues. CDR3 bases: TGTGCCAGCAGGGCTTGGGTTCAAGAGACCCAGTACTTC. Amino acids: CASRAWVQETQYF.

This sequence joins TRBV11-1 and TRBJ1-4, with a tentative D call TRBD1 (5 bases). V dropped 5 bases and J dropped 5 bases, with 12 bases sitting between them. The CDR3 contains 14 residues. Germline CDR1 and CDR2: SGHAT and FQDESV (reference sequence). CDR3 bases: TGTGCCAGCAGCACTTCACGACAGAATGAAAAACTGTTTTTT. Amino acid sequence: CASSTSRQNEKLFF.